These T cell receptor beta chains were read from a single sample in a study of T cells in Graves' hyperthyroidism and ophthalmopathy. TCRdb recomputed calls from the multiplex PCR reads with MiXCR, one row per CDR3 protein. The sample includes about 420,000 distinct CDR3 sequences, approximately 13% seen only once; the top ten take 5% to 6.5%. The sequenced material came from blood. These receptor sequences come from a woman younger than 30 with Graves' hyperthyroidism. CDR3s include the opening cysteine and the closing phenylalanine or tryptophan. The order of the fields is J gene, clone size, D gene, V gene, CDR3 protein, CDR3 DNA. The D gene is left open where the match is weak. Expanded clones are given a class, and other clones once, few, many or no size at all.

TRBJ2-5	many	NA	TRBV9	CASSLQGGRETQYF	TGTGCCAGCAGCCTCCAGGGAGGTCGGGAGACCCAGTACTTC
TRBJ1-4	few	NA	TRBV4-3	CASSPQTGMDEKLFF	TGCGCCAGCAGCCCGCAGACAGGAATGGATGAAAAACTGTTTTTT
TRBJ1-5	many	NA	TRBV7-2	CASSLDWRGNQPQHF	TGTGCCAGCAGCTTAGATTGGAGGGGCAATCAGCCCCAGCATTTT
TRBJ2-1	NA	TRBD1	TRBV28	CASSAHTGGYNEQFF	TGTGCCAGCAGTGCTCATACAGGGGGCTACAATGAGCAGTTCTTC
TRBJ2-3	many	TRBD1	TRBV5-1	CASTGQADTQYF	TGCGCCAGCACCGGACAGGCAGATACGCAGTATTTT
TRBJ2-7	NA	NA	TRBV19	CASSPPGPGLKGGYEQYF	TGTGCCAGTAGTCCCCCCGGCCCGGGACTGAAAGGAGGGTACGAGCAGTACTTC
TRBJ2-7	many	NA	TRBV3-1	CASSQEGLEQYF	TGTGCCAGCAGCCAAGAAGGGCTGGAGCAGTACTTC
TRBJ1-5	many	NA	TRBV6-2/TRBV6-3	CASSSLERGGFYSNQPQHF	TGTGCCAGCAGTTCCCTTGAAAGGGGAGGCTTCTATAGCAATCAGCCCCAGCATTTT
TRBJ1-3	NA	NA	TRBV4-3	CASSQISAPGNTIYF	TGCGCCAGCAGCCAGATCTCCGCGCCTGGAAACACCATATATTTT
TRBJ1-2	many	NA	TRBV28	CASSQGGRVYGYTF	TGTGCCAGCAGCCAAGGGGGGCGCGTCTATGGCTACACCTTC
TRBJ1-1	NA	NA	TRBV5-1	CASSLLDSVNTEAFF	TGCGCCAGCAGCTTACTGGACAGCGTGAACACTGAAGCTTTCTTT
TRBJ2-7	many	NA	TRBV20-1	CSARDADGGSYEQYF	TGCAGTGCTAGAGATGCAGACGGAGGATCCTACGAGCAGTACTTC
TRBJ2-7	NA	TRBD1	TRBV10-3	CAISGGPGTGPYEQYF	TGTGCCATCAGTGGTGGTCCCGGGACAGGCCCCTACGAGCAGTACTTC
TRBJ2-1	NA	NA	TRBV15	CATSRSRGPYNEQFF	TGTGCCACCAGCAGGTCTCGGGGGCCTTACAATGAGCAGTTCTTC
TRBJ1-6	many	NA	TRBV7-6	CASSPINSPLHF	TGTGCCAGCAGCCCTATAAATTCACCCCTCCACTTT
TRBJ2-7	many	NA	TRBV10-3	CAISESGGNEQYF	TGTGCCATCAGTGAGTCAGGAGGGAATGAGCAGTACTTC
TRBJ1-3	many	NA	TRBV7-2	CASSEALAGNTIYF	TGTGCCAGCAGTGAGGCTCTAGCTGGAAACACCATATATTTT
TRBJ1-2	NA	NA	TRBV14	CASSHRAEPSSGYTF	TGTGCCAGCAGCCACCGGGCCGAGCCCTCCTCAGGCTACACCTTC
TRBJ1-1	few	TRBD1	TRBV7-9	CASRNPTGAEAFF	TGTGCCAGCAGAAATCCTACAGGGGCTGAAGCTTTCTTT
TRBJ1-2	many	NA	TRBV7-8	CASSLTRLTYGYTF	TGTGCCAGCAGCTTAACACGATTAACCTATGGCTACACCTTC
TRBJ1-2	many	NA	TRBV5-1	CASSLHQGDYGYTF	TGCGCCAGCAGCTTACACCAAGGAGACTATGGCTACACCTTC
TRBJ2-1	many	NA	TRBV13	CASSESGRSLRDEQFF	TGTGCCAGCAGCGAGAGCGGTCGATCCTTACGAGATGAGCAGTTCTTC
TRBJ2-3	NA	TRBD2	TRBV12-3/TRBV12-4	CASTSTSGRASDTQYF	TGTGCCAGCACCTCGACTAGCGGGAGGGCTTCAGATACGCAGTATTTT
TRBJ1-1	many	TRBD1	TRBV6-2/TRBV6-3	CASREPPGTGGPNTEAFF	TGTGCCAGCAGGGAGCCCCCCGGGACAGGGGGCCCGAACACTGAAGCTTTCTTT
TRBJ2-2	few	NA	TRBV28	CASSSIPGVRTGELFF	TGTGCCAGCAGTTCTATTCCGGGAGTAAGGACCGGGGAGCTGTTTTTT
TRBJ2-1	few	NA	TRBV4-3	CASSQVLEAEQFF	TGCGCCAGCAGCCAAGTACTAGAAGCTGAGCAGTTCTTC
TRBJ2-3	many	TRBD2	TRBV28	CASSFPRGGGTDTQYF	TGTGCCAGCAGTTTCCCACGGGGGGGGGGCACAGATACGCAGTATTTT
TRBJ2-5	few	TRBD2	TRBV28	CASITSGKETQYF	TGTGCCAGCATTACTAGCGGGAAGGAGACCCAGTACTTC
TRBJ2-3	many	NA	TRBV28	CASRLDPLRDTQYF	TGTGCCAGCAGATTGGACCCTTTGAGGGATACGCAGTATTTT
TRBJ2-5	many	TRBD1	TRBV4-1	CASSQDGGSDRDGWETQYF	TGCGCCAGCAGCCAAGATGGGGGATCGGACAGGGATGGTTGGGAGACCCAGTACTTC
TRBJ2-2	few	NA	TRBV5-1	CASSHRDDNTGELFF	TGCGCCAGCAGCCACCGGGACGACAACACCGGGGAGCTGTTTTTT
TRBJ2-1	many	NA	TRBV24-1	CATSDRSGQKGDEQFF	TGTGCCACCAGTGACCGTAGCGGCCAAAAGGGCGATGAGCAGTTCTTC
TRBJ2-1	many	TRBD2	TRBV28	CASSPWTSGRAPGNEQFF	TGTGCCAGCAGTCCCTGGACTAGCGGGAGGGCCCCGGGCAATGAGCAGTTCTTC
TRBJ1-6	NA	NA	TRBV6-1	CASRSGGNSPLHF	TGTGCCAGCCGAAGCGGGGGTAATTCACCCCTCCACTTT
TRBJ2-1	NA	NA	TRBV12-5	CASGLHNEQFF	TGTGCTAGTGGTTTGCACAATGAGCAGTTCTTC
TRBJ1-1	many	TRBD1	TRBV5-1	CASSLATGVGYTEAFF	TGCGCCAGCAGCTTGGCTACAGGGGTCGGGTACACTGAAGCTTTCTTT